These 22 T cell receptor beta chains were sequenced from one sample in a study of T cell clonality in common variable immunodeficiency. Only in-frame clones appear in the TCRdb table, and some are missing; sequencing was by immunoSEQ multiplex PCR. The sample yields 30,000 to 35,000 clones, without any singletons. Study-level findings and limits: Fewer deletions and N-nucleotide insertions were reportedly seen in common variable immunodeficiency TCR beta sequences.

These receptors have no identified antigens. Sequenced sample: peripheral blood mononuclear cells. The receptors originated from a human donor with common variable immunodeficiency.

CDR3 residues: CASSLSAAPGTEAFF. The CDR3 bases that were read are TGTGCCAGCAGCTTATCGGCGGCCCCTGGGACTGAA. The genes are TRBV11-2 and TRBJ1-1, with D unclear. The CDR3 end lies 3 residues beyond the end of the read and is filled in from the germline J gene. Germline CDR1 SGHAT, CDR2 FQNNGV. With 2 bases removed from V and 5 bases from J, the gap between germline ends came to 15 bases. This CDR3 contains 15 residues.

Only a few counts were recorded for this clone. The sequenced fragment ends 3 residues before the CDR3 boundary, so the rest is inferred from the germline J gene. The chain carries TRBV11-2 and TRBJ1-2; 7 bases line up with TRBD1. The CDR3 is made up of 13 amino acids. With V trimmed by 5 bases and J by 4 bases, 4 bases remained unmatched. Per germline, CDR1 SGHAT and CDR2 FQNNGV. Incomplete CDR3 DNA: TGTGCCAGCAGCCCAGGGACAGCCTATGGC. This gives the protein CASSPGTAYG. In full, the CDR3 reads CASSPGTAYGYTF.

The sequenced CDR3 bases are TGTGCCTGGAGTAGCAGGGAGGACATCTATGAG. Its translation: CAWSSREDIYE. The CDR3, in full, reads CAWSSREDIYEQFF. The V and J genes are TRBV30 and TRBJ2-1; a weak D match, TRBD2 (6 bases). The read falls 3 residues short of the CDR3 end, and the missing part is taken from the germline J gene. The V end lost 2 bases, the J end lost 8 bases, and 16 bases lay between the germline ends. The CDR3 runs 14 residues. Germline lookup yields CDR1 GTSNPN and CDR2 SVGIG (reference sequence).

This clone was counted at least ten times. The read ends 3 residues before the CDR3 terminus; that terminus is restored from the germline J gene. The rearrangement joins TRBV20-1 to TRBJ2-1; D is possibly TRBD2 (5 bases). The germline V gene encodes CDR1 DFQATT and CDR2 SNEGSKA (reference sequence). The CDR3 runs 15 residues. V was pared by 5 bases and J by 3 bases, with 17 bases between. The CDR3 bases that were read are TGCAGTGCTGGATCACTAGAAGCCATCTACAATGAG. Protein product: CSAGSLEAIYNE. The entire CDR3 protein reads CSAGSLEAIYNEQFF.

This clone showed up just a few times. The missing CDR3 end, 3 residues past where the read stops, is filled in from the germline J gene. This chain uses TRBV11-3 with TRBJ2-7, with 7 bases lining up with TRBD1. V lost 4 bases to trimming and J lost 0 bases; unmatched junction nucleotides: 3. CDR1 and CDR2 from the germline V gene are SGHNT and YENEEA. This CDR3 region has 14 residues. The covered CDR3 bases are TGTGCCAGCAGCTCGACAGGGAGCTCCTACGAG. Its translation: CASSSTGSSYE. The whole CDR3 reads CASSSTGSSYEQYF.

This clone turned up a few times. Read sequence stops 3 residues before the CDR3 end, and the germline J gene provides the missing end. The chain uses TRBV20-1 and TRBJ2-1; 7 positions agree with TRBD2. The V and J ends lost 0 bases and 6 bases, in that order; junction bases with no gene match: 8. In germline, CDR1 is DFQATT, CDR2 SNEGSKA (reference sequence). CDR3 length: 15 amino acids. The part of the CDR3 DNA that was read is TGCAGTGCTAGAGATCCAGCGGGAACCCGCAATGAG. Translation: CSARDPAGTRNE. The complete CDR3 reads CSARDPAGTRNEQFF.

This clone has just a few counts. The read ends 3 residues before the CDR3 terminus; that terminus is restored from the germline J gene. This chain joins TRBV20-1 and TRBJ2-7; 10 bases agree with TRBD2. Trimming took 3 bases from V and 1 from J; bases not matched to a gene: 12. Germline V CDR1 and CDR2: DFQATT, SNEGSKA (reference sequence). This CDR3 region has 17 residues. Partial CDR3 DNA: TGCAGTGCTAGTGGGCTAGCGGGAGACATTAGGTCCTACGAG. It codes for CSASGLAGDIRSYE. The whole CDR3 protein reads CSASGLAGDIRSYEQYF.

In this sample, this clone turned up many times. Sequencing ends 3 residues short of the CDR3 end; the germline J gene provides the rest. This chain uses TRBV2 with TRBJ2-3, with D possibly being TRBD2 (5 bases). The germline gives CDR1 SNHLY, CDR2 FYNNEI. The CDR3 length is 19 residues. The V and J ends lost 3 bases and 0 bases respectively, with 22 bases between them. CDR3: CASSDVFYPADSSTDTQYF. Partial CDR3 DNA: TGTGCCAGCAGTGATGTTTTTTACCCGGCGGACTCTAGCACAGATACG. Looking up the rest from reference TRBV2 and TRBJ2-3 gives the full variable domain: EPEVTQTPSHQVTQMGQEVILRCVPISNHLYFYWYRQILGQKVEFLVSFYNNEISEKSEIFDDQFSVERPDGSNFTLKIRSTKLEDSAMYFCASSDVFYPADSSTDTQYFGPGTRLTVL.

This clone was seen at least ten times. Read data end 3 residues before the CDR3 end; the end is taken from the germline J gene. The same CDR3 is also encoded by other DNA sequences in this sample. The J gene is TRBJ1-2, the V gene TRBV7-2, with TRBD1 matching over 7 bases. Trimming removed 5 bases from V and 4 bases from J; junction bases left unmatched: 7. The V gene's germline CDR1 is SGHTA and CDR2 FQGNSA. The CDR3 is 14 residues long. The CDR3 region is CASSLGQGVYGYTF. Incomplete CDR3 DNA: TGTGCCAGCAGCCTAGGGCAGGGGGTCTATGGC.

This clone has at least ten counts. The read stops 3 residues short of the end of the CDR3; the missing end is completed from the germline J gene. The chain joins TRBV30 to TRBJ2-3, with 7 bases fitting TRBD2. The junction had 8 bases not matched to a gene; V was cut back by 4 bases and J by 4 bases. The CDR3 sequence is 14 residues long. Germline V gene data show CDR1 as GTSNPN and CDR2 as SVGIG (reference sequence). The sequenced part of the CDR3 DNA is TGTGCCTGGACTGCGGGAGCTCGGGCAGATACG. Translated: CAWTAGARADT. The whole CDR3 region reads CAWTAGARADTQYF.

This clone was counted between two and nine times. The CDR3 bases that were read are TGTGCCAGTCACCGGACTAGCGGGAGTGGAGAGACC. Translation: CASHRTSGSGET. In full, the CDR3 reads CASHRTSGSGETQYF. V and J are TRBV19 and TRBJ2-5; 13 bases are a match to TRBD2. The read is 3 residues too short to cover the CDR3 end, so that end is filled in from the germline J gene. The CDR3 runs 15 residues. Germline V gene data show CDR1 as LNHDA and CDR2 as SQIVND (reference sequence). V shed 8 bases and J 4 bases; nucleotides not matched to a gene: 7.

This clone has only a few counts. Since a much larger clone is just one base distant, this may be a read error. The read falls 3 residues short of the CDR3 end, and the missing part is taken from the germline J gene. The chain employs TRBV7-9 and TRBJ1-1, with a possible D match to TRBD1 (6 bases). Germline V lookup: CDR1 SEHNR, CDR2 FQNEAQ (reference sequence). The ends were cut back, 6 bases at V and 1 base at J, with 9 bases in the middle. This CDR3 has 13 amino acids. The CDR3 bases that were read are TGTGCCAGCAGGGGACAAACGAACACTGAA. Translated, it gives CASRGQTNTE. The CDR3 in full is CASRGQTNTEAFF.

This clone was observed a few times. Read data end 3 residues before the CDR3 end; the end is taken from the germline J gene. This chain links TRBV20-1 with TRBJ2-1; 13 bases line up with TRBD2. Germline V gene lookup returns CDR1 DFQATT and CDR2 SNEGSKA (reference sequence). Losses at the gene ends were 6 bases for V and 9 bases for J; bases not matched to a gene: 8. The length of the CDR3 is 14 residues. CDR3 sequence reads: CSAQGLAGAGEQFF. The CDR3 DNA, read in part, is TGCAGTGCCCAAGGACTAGCGGGAGCTGGTGAG.

Notes on this clone: With the read ending 3 residues before the CDR3 end, the germline J gene is used to fill in that end. The chain has TRBV7-2 and TRBJ2-7; 8 positions agree with TRBD1. Germline CDR1 reads SGHTA; CDR2 reads FQGNSA. The CDR3 is 15 residues long. The ends lost 5 bases at V and 0 bases at J; junction bases unmatched: 6. CDR3 DNA, as far as it was read: TGTGCCAGCAGCGTCAGACAGGGGAACTCCTACGAG. Its protein is CASSVRQGNSYE. Given in full, the CDR3 is CASSVRQGNSYEQYF.

Details on this clone: The read terminates 3 residues ahead of where the CDR3 ends, so the germline J gene completes it. The chain employs TRBV7-9 and TRBJ2-1; TRBD1 matches 8 bases. CDR3 length: 15 residues. The J segment lost 1 base and the V segment lost 5 bases, leaving 4 bases of the junction unmatched. CDR1 and CDR2 from the germline V gene are SEHNR and FQNEAQ (reference sequence). CDR3 DNA (partial): TGTGCCAGCAGCCCGACAGGGGTATCCTACAATGAG. Translating gives CASSPTGVSYNE. The whole CDR3 sequence reads CASSPTGVSYNEQFF.

This clone was seen ten or more times. Coverage ceases 3 residues before the CDR3 finishes, and the germline J gene fills in the end. J is TRBJ1-2 and V is TRBV18; TRBD1 matches 9 bases. The germline V gene encodes CDR1 KGHSH and CDR2 LQKENI. CDR3 length equals 13 residues. The trim removed 2 bases at V and 6 bases at J, leaving 1 base unmatched. The CDR3 bases that were read are TGTGCCAGCTCACCAGACAGGGGGGATGGC. Its translation is CASSPDRGDG. The CDR3 reads in full as CASSPDRGDGYTF. The full variable domain, in which reference TRBV18 and TRBJ1-2 provide the parts outside the CDR3, is NAGVMQNPRHLVRRRGQEARLRCSPMKGHSHVYWYRQLPEEGLKFMVYLQKENIIDESGMPKERFSAEFPKEGPSILRIQQVVRGDSAAYFCASSPDRGDGYTFGSGTRLTVV.

Within the sample, this clone is medium-sized (0.01 to 0.1%). Read data end 3 residues before the CDR3 end; the end is taken from the germline J gene. The rearrangement joins TRBV15 to TRBJ1-5; 8 bases line up with TRBD1. V lost 0 bases and J lost 2; bases outside the gene matches: 3. Per germline, CDR1 LNHNV and CDR2 YYDKDF (reference sequence). This CDR3 is 16 amino acids long. The sequenced part of the CDR3 DNA is TGTGCCACCAGCAGAGATGCAGGGGGCGGCAATCAGCCC. As protein: CATSRDAGGGNQP. The complete CDR3 sequence is CATSRDAGGGNQPQHF.

In regard to this clone: The CDR3 extends 3 residues past the end of the read, so its final part is completed from the germline J gene. V usage is TRBV19 and J usage is TRBJ2-7; D may be TRBD2 (6 bases). This CDR3 has 14 amino acids. Germline lookup yields CDR1 LNHDA and CDR2 SQIVND (reference sequence). The V end was cut by 10 bases, the J end by 4 bases, with 20 bases between. The sequenced part of the CDR3 DNA is TGTGCCACTACTCCGGCTGCCGGGGGATACGAG. Its protein is CATTPAAGGYE. The CDR3 as a whole reads CATTPAAGGYEQYF.

This clone was seen repeatedly, ten times or more. The read ends 3 residues before the CDR3 terminus; that terminus is restored from the germline J gene. The V and J genes are TRBV24-1 and TRBJ1-1; 9 nucleotides line up with TRBD1. Germline V CDR1 and CDR2: KGHDR, SFDVKD. The CDR3 is 16 amino acids. J gave up 6 bases and V 7 bases, and 14 bases lay outside the gene matches. CDR3 residues: CATSENPGQGRPEAFF. The CDR3 DNA, read in part, is TGTGCCACCAGCGAGAACCCGGGACAGGGAAGACCTGAA.

This clone was counted ten times or more. Coverage ceases 3 residues before the CDR3 finishes, and the germline J gene fills in the end. V and J are TRBV20-1 and TRBJ2-7; 8 positions match TRBD2. The trim removed 3 bases at V and 4 bases at J, leaving 20 bases unmatched. CDR3 length: 18 residues. Germline values: CDR1 DFQATT, CDR2 SNEGSKA (reference sequence). CDR3 sequence reads: CSASSELVYWASGYEQYF. The sequenced part of the CDR3 DNA is TGCAGTGCTAGTTCCGAGTTGGTCTATTGGGCTAGCGGGTACGAG.

This clone has ten or more counts. Germline is not matched at one junction end, which may reflect a read error. Read sequence stops 3 residues before the CDR3 end, and the germline J gene provides the missing end. The rearrangement uses TRBV27 and TRBJ1-5; D is undetermined. This CDR3 is built from 14 residues. Germline assignment: CDR1 MNHEY and CDR2 SMNVEV (reference sequence). The DNA read from the CDR3 is TGTGCCAGCAGTTTATCATATAGCAATAAGCCC. Translation gives CASSLSYSNKP. The CDR3, in full, reads CASSLSYSNKPQHF.

This clone was counted many times. From the germline J gene comes the end of the CDR3, since the read stops 3 residues before it. This chain connects TRBV24-1 to TRBJ2-1; 7 nucleotides align to TRBD1. Germline CDR1 is KGHDR and CDR2 is SFDVKD. V lost 5 bases, J lost 7 bases, and 4 bases stayed unmatched. This CDR3 is 13 amino acids long. CDR3 DNA (partial): TGTGCCACCAGTGGCAACAGGGGAAATGAG. Its translation: CATSGNRGNE. The whole CDR3 reads CATSGNRGNEQFF.